This record looks at one T cell receptor beta chain sequence and its context. This entry belongs to a study of shared clonotypes between healthy human individuals. Across the study: A couple of women and a few men aged 18 to 49 served as donors.

Naive CD8 cells comprised CD45RO-negative, CCR7-positively selected cells, excluding terminally differentiated effector memory CD45RA+ cells. Adult Caucasians living in Nashville, Tennessee made up all of the donors. With V trimmed by 2 bases and J by 7 bases, 14 bases remained unmatched. Germline V lookup: CDR1 SGHTA, CDR2 FQGNSA. The CDR3 length is 17 residues. Every subset had its genomic DNA shared out evenly among several immunoSEQ plates. About 30,000 T cell genomes (approximately 0.2 ug DNA) went into each sorted-subset replicate. Assay: immunoSEQ multiplex PCR; the TCRdb copy retains only in-frame clones and omits some. The table has nearly 2 million clones, around 96% seen once; the top ten hold 1% to 1.5%.

The sequence came from a young man in good health. Sample: naive CD8+ T cells sorted from blood. J is TRBJ2-7 and V is TRBV7-2, with 10 bases matching TRBD1. CDR3 nucleotide sequence: TGTGCCAGCAGCTTACTTGTGGGACAGGGGTTGCAAGGAGAGCAGTACTTC. It encodes CASSLLVGQGLQGEQYF. The full variable domain, rest sourced from reference TRBV7-2 and TRBJ2-7, is GAGVSQSPSNKVTEKGKDVELRCDPISGHTALYWYRQSLGQGLEFLIYFQGNSAPDKSGLPSDRFSAERTGGSVSTLTIQRTQQEDSAVYLCASSLLVGQGLQGEQYFGPGTRLTVT.